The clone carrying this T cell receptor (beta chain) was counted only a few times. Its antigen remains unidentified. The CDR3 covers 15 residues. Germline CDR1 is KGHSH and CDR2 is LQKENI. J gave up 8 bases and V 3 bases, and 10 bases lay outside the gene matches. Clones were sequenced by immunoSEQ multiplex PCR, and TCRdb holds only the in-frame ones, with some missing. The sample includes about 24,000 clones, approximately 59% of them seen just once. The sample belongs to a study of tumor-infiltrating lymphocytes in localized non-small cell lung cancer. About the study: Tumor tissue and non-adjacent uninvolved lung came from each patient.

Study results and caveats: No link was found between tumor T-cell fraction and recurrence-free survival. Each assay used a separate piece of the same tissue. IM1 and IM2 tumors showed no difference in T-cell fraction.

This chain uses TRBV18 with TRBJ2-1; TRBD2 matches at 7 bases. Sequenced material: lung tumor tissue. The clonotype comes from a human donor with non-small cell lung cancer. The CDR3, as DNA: TGTGCCAGCTCACCCTTGTCGGGAGGCCTTGATGAGCAGTTCTTC. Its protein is CASSPLSGGLDEQFF.